The clone carrying this T cell receptor (beta chain) is termed medium-sized. Trimming took 6 bases from V and 0 from J, leaving 13 bases between them. Looked up from germline, CDR1 is SGHTA and CDR2 is FQGTGA. This CDR3 spans 15 amino acids. The source of the sample is a study of tumor-infiltrating lymphocytes in oesophageal squamous cell carcinoma. TCRdb reanalysed the PCR reads using MiXCR and keeps one entry per CDR3 protein. The sample contains roughly 20,000 distinct CDR3 sequences, 40% of which appear only once. The sequencing input was blood. This TCR came from a male donor with esophageal squamous cell carcinoma. The chain combines TRBV7-3 with TRBJ2-3; no definite D call. The CDR3 region is CASSPRPDSTDTQYF. In DNA form, the CDR3 reads TGTGCCAGCAGTCCGAGGCCTGACAGCACAGATACGCAGTATTTT.